This T cell receptor (beta chain) came from a study of blood T cell repertoires in COVID-19. Study as a whole: The United States, Italy and Spain were the sources of the acute and convalescent COVID-19 samples. PBMCs, B-cell-depleted T cells, or T cells provided the cDNA or gDNA that made up the material.

Study processing details: Nucleated cell number was recorded as an estimate derived from reference gene primer amplification. Only in-frame clones appear in the TCRdb table, and some are missing; sequencing was by immunoSEQ multiplex PCR. The V and J calls and the clone size are those of that table, but D and trimming were determined from the DNA. The table lists approximately 90,000 clones, around 80% of them singletons. This clone was found once. The CDR3 runs to 17 residues. The germline CDR1 and CDR2 sequences are LNHDA and SQIVND (reference sequence). V lost 4 bases, J lost 3 bases, and 5 bases stayed unmatched.

The source of this sequence is a woman of 80 years or more with active or convalescent COVID-19. Specimen: peripheral blood. The V and J genes are TRBV19 and TRBJ2-3; 15 bases map to TRBD2. Written as DNA, the CDR3 is TGTGCCAGTAGTAAAACCGGGACTAGCGGGAGGACAGATACGCAGTATTTT. This codes for CASSKTGTSGRTDTQYF.